These 20 T cell receptor beta chains share one sample of origin, sequenced in a study of T cells in Graves' hyperthyroidism and ophthalmopathy. From RNA transcripts, TCR beta CDR3 regions were amplified. A set of HTBI primers served as the primers for a first-round RT-PCR of the TCR CDR3. TCRdb itself ran the multiplex PCR reads through MiXCR, one entry per CDR3 protein. The repertoire holds 550,000 to 650,000 distinct CDR3 sequences, with 14% as singletons. The sample consisted of blood. Source of these receptors: a woman between 35 and 50 years old with Graves' hyperthyroidism.

This clonotype was counted at least ten times. The chain has TRBV28 and TRBJ1-2; a weak D match, TRBD1 (6 bases). The V end lost 10 bases, the J end lost 5 bases, and 14 bases lay between the germline ends. The length of the CDR3 is 12 residues. From germline, CDR1 is MDHEN and CDR2 SYDVKM. The DNA for the CDR3 is TGTGCCACCTGGACAGCATCGTATGGCTACACCTTC. It encodes CATWTASYGYTF.

The gene calls are TRBV6-1 and TRBJ2-1; 9 bases fit TRBD2. The CDR3 is 15 residues long. Germline values: CDR1 MNHNS, CDR2 SASEGT. V dropped 2 bases and J dropped 4; count of bases not matched to a gene: 3. CDR3: CASSEHLAGYNEQFF. Here the CDR3 DNA reads TGTGCCAGCAGTGAACACCTAGCGGGGTACAATGAGCAGTTCTTC.

This clonotype was detected ten times or more. This rearrangement joins TRBV28 to TRBJ2-1, with 7 bases matching TRBD2. J gave up 7 bases and V 3 bases, and 6 bases lay outside the gene matches. This CDR3 is 14 amino acids long. Per the germline V gene, CDR1 is MDHEN and CDR2 is SYDVKM. The CDR3 nucleotides are TGTGCCAGCAGTTTGGGTCGGGGGGAGAATGAGCAGTTCTTC. This codes for CASSLGRGENEQFF. Looking up the rest from reference TRBV28 and TRBJ2-1 gives the full variable domain: DVKVTQSSRYLVKRTGEKVFLECVQDMDHENMFWYRQDPGLGLRLIYFSYDVKMKEKGDIPEGYSVSREKKERFSLILESASTNQTSMYLCASSLGRGENEQFFGPGTRLTVL.

This clonotype was seen more than once but under ten times. The genes are TRBV6-1 and TRBJ1-1, with unresolved D. The ends were cut back, 2 bases at V and 10 bases at J, with 14 bases in the middle. CDR3 size: 13 residues. Germline V CDR1 and CDR2: MNHNS, SASEGT. In DNA form, the CDR3 reads TGTGCCAGCAGTGAAAGTTTGGGGTCGATAGCTTTCTTT. Translating gives CASSESLGSIAFF.

This clonotype occurred a few times. Just one base apart from a much larger clone, this may be a read error. The chain uses TRBV7-8 and TRBJ2-1, with D tentatively TRBD2 (5 bases). V dropped 5 bases and J dropped 9 bases, with 14 bases sitting between them. CDR1 and CDR2 from the germline V gene are SGHVS and FQNEAQ. The CDR3 is 13 residues long. The CDR3 sequence is CASSISVGSEQFF. The CDR3, as DNA: TGTGCCAGCAGCATCTCGGTTGGGAGTGAGCAGTTCTTC.

There are many counts of this clonotype. The chain recombines TRBV27 with TRBJ2-7, with D unclear. CDR1 is MNHEY, CDR2 SMNVEV, per germline (reference sequence). The CDR3 sequence is 17 residues long. V was shortened by 0 bases and J by 0 bases, with 15 bases between the two germline ends. CDR3 in amino acids: CASSLSIALANSYEQYF. The CDR3 DNA is TGTGCCAGCAGTTTATCGATAGCCCTTGCCAACTCCTACGAGCAGTACTTC.

This clonotype was found a few times. The rearrangement joins TRBV28 to TRBJ1-2, with D uncertain. Deletions cut 6 bases from V and 6 bases from J, with 11 bases between. Germline CDR1 MDHEN, CDR2 SYDVKM. This CDR3 contains 12 residues. The CDR3 nucleotides are TGTGCCAGCAGCCCCGGGGAGCATGGCTACACCTTC. It is translated as CASSPGEHGYTF.

This clonotype was seen only a few times. The chain is built from TRBV6-1 and TRBJ2-1, with a weak D call TRBD2 (6 bases). The germline V gene encodes CDR1 MNHNS and CDR2 SASEGT. This CDR3 is built from 18 residues. V lost 1 base and J lost 1, with 17 bases in between. Here the CDR3 reads CASSEVESGEESYNEQFF. CDR3 DNA sequence: TGTGCCAGCAGTGAAGTGGAGTCGGGAGAAGAATCCTACAATGAGCAGTTCTTC.

This chain connects TRBV10-3 to TRBJ2-2; D perhaps matches TRBD2 (6 bases). This CDR3 spans 14 amino acids. Germline V lookup: CDR1 ENHRY, CDR2 SYGVKD. The germline V and J ends were trimmed by 0 bases and 6 bases, with 8 bases remaining between them. The CDR3 is CAISESGEAGELFF. CDR3 bases: TGTGCCATCAGTGAGTCTGGGGAGGCCGGGGAGCTGTTTTTT.

This chain joins TRBV6-2 or TRBV6-3 and TRBJ2-7; the D is unclear. CDR3 length: 14 residues. V dropped 5 bases and J dropped 2 bases, with 13 bases sitting between them. Per the germline V gene, CDR1 is MNHEY and CDR2 is SVGEGT. In DNA, the CDR3 is TGTGCCAGCAGTGTAGGACGTTACACCTACGAGCAGTACTTC. Its translation: CASSVGRYTYEQYF.

Of note for this clonotype: With a much larger clone just one base away, this may be a read error. The chain carries TRBV27 and TRBJ1-5; 7 nucleotides match TRBD1. Trimming at V came to 11 bases and at J to 10 bases, leaving 11 bases not matched to a gene. The CDR3 has 12 amino acids. Germline assignment: CDR1 MNHEY and CDR2 SMNVEV (reference sequence). The CDR3 protein is CAGGDREEPQHF. CDR3 sequence (DNA): TGTGCCGGCGGAGACAGGGAGGAACCCCAGCATTTT.

The table lists this clonotype with many counts. The chain is built from TRBV28 and TRBJ2-7; 10 nucleotides match TRBD1. V lost 7 bases and J lost 1; bases outside the gene matches: 13. The CDR3 extends over 17 amino acids. Germline V gene sequence: CDR1 MDHEN, CDR2 SYDVKM. Here the CDR3 DNA reads TGTGCCAGCACCCCTAGCCAGGGACAGGGGCAATCCTACGAGCAGTACTTC. Amino acid sequence: CASTPSQGQGQSYEQYF.

The genes are TRBV6-1 and TRBJ1-4, with D uncertain. CDR3 length: 14 amino acids. Germline values: CDR1 MNHNS, CDR2 SASEGT. Trimming took off 7 bases at V and 5 bases at J, with 14 bases between the two ends. As DNA, the CDR3 is TGTGCCAGCATCGAAAGAGTGGAGAATGAAAAACTGTTTTTT. It encodes CASIERVENEKLFF.

The V call is TRBV11-3, the J call TRBJ1-1; D may be TRBD1 (5 bases). The CDR3 contains 17 residues. Germline CDR1 is SGHNT and CDR2 is YENEEA. The V and J ends lost 5 bases and 1 base respectively, with 20 bases between them. CDR3 nucleotide sequence: TGTGCCAGCAGCAGCTGGGACGGAGCTGTCGGGAACACTGAAGCTTTCTTT. It codes for CASSSWDGAVGNTEAFF.

The chain combines TRBV25-1 with TRBJ2-1; the match to TRBD2 covers 7 bases. The CDR3 is made up of 17 amino acids. Unmatched junction bases numbered 17, after V lost 4 bases and J lost 8 bases. Germline CDR1 and CDR2: MGHDK and SYGVNS. Written as DNA, the CDR3 is TGTGCCAGCAGTGTCCCCTCTGTGCGGGGGATACAAGATGAGCAGTTCTTC. Its translation: CASSVPSVRGIQDEQFF.

This sequence joins TRBV30 and TRBJ2-1, with D unclear. Trimming shortened V by 3 bases and J by 4 bases, and 16 bases separated the two germline ends. This CDR3 contains 15 residues. CDR1 and CDR2 (germline): GTSNPN, SVGIG (reference sequence). The chain's CDR3 is CAWRVGRLLYNEQFF. CDR3 DNA sequence: TGTGCCTGGAGAGTTGGGCGGCTGTTATACAATGAGCAGTTCTTC.

This chain uses TRBV11-2 with TRBJ2-3; no firm D call. The CDR3 length is 15 residues. CDR1 SGHAT and CDR2 FQNNGV come from the germline V gene. Deletions cut 0 bases from V and 4 bases from J, with 11 bases between. CDR3 nucleotides: TGTGCCAGCAGCTTAGACCCCCCATCTCCAGATACGCAGTATTTT. This translates into CASSLDPPSPDTQYF.

This clonotype was seen a handful of times. Here the CDR3 DNA reads TGTGCCAGCAGCTTATTGGGGACAGGGTATGGTGAGCAGTTCTTC. Translating it yields CASSLLGTGYGEQFF. The rearrangement links TRBV7-8 to TRBJ2-1; 9 bases align to TRBD1. The CDR3 extends over 15 amino acids. With V trimmed by 2 bases and J by 9 bases, 8 bases remained unmatched. The germline V gene encodes CDR1 SGHVS and CDR2 FQNEAQ.

The chain has TRBV6-1 and TRBJ2-7; 13 positions agree with TRBD2. CDR1 MNHNS and CDR2 SASEGT come from the germline V gene. With 6 bases clipped from V and 5 bases from J, the junction kept 4 bases outside the gene matches. The CDR3 covers 14 residues. The CDR3 DNA follows: TGTGCCAGCAGGAAGGGACTAGCGGGAAACGAGCAGTACTTC. This codes for CASRKGLAGNEQYF.

This clonotype turned up a few times. This chain links TRBV5-5 with TRBJ1-5, with 9 bases fitting TRBD1. Unmatched junction bases numbered 9, after V lost 1 base and J lost 7 bases. CDR3 length equals 16 residues. CDR1 and CDR2 (germline): SGHKS, YYEKEE (reference sequence). Written as DNA, the CDR3 is TGTGCCAGCAGCTTGTCCAGGACAGGGGCAGGCCAGCCCCAGCATTTT. As protein: CASSLSRTGAGQPQHF.